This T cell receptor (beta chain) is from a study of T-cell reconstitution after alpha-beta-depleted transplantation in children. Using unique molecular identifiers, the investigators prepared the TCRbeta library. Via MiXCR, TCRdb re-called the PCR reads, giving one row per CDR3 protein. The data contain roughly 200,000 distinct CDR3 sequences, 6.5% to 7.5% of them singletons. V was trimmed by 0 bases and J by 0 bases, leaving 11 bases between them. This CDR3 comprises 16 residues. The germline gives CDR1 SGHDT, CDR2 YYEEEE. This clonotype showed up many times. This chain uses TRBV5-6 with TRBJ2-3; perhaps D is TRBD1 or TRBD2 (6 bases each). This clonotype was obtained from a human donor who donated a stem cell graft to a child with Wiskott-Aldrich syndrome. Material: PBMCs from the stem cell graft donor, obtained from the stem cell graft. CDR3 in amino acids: CASSLVRGASTDTQYF. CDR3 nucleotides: TGTGCCAGCAGCTTGGTGAGGGGGGCGAGCACAGATACGCAGTATTTT. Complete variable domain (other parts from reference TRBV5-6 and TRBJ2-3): DAGVTQSPTHLIKTRGQQVTLRCSPKSGHDTVSWYQQALGQGPQFIFQYYEEEERQRGNFPDRFSGHQFPNYSSELNVNALLLGDSALYLCASSLVRGASTDTQYFGPGTRLTVL.